The 27 T cell receptor beta chains reported below all come from one sample, sequenced in a study of blood T cells in healthy people across ages. A second roughly 6 to 12 cycle PCR used barcoded and J-beta primers. TCRdb re-called the 5' RACE reads with MiXCR, one entry per CDR3 protein. The repertoire holds roughly 800,000 distinct CDR3 sequences, with roughly 60% as singletons. The sample comprised blood. The receptors come from a man aged 30 to 39 in good health.

The chain is built from TRBV7-8 and TRBJ1-1; TRBD1 might be the D (6 bases). V lost 5 bases and J lost 1, with 17 bases in between. Germline assignment: CDR1 SGHVS and CDR2 FQNEAQ. The CDR3 loop spans 16 amino acids. Here the CDR3 reads CASSASYRARNTEAFF. The CDR3 DNA is TGTGCCAGCAGCGCCAGCTACAGGGCCCGGAACACTGAAGCTTTCTTT.

This chain links TRBV3-1 with TRBJ2-7, with D perhaps TRBD1 or TRBD2 (6 bases each). The ends were cut back, 0 bases at V and 0 bases at J, with 9 bases in the middle. The CDR3 contains 15 residues. Germline CDR1 LGHDT, CDR2 YNNKEL (reference sequence). In nucleotides, the CDR3 is TGTGCCAGCAGCCAAGACCGGGGGCTCTCCTACGAGCAGTACTTC. Translating gives CASSQDRGLSYEQYF.

This clonotype was seen more than once but under ten times. V gene TRBV20-1 combines with J gene TRBJ2-4, with 13 bases that match TRBD2. The J call is doubtful: the DNA matches TRBJ2-5 better. Germline CDR1 reads DFQATT; CDR2 reads SNEGSKA (reference sequence). CDR3 length equals 14 residues. CDR3 sequence: CSARGLAGIKTQYF. The CDR3 nucleotides are TGCAGTGCTCGGGGACTAGCGGGAATAAAGACCCAGTACTTC.

The chain is built from TRBV5-1 and TRBJ2-1; tentative D call: TRBD2 (5 bases). TRBJ2-7 matches the DNA end more closely, so the J call is doubtful. Germline loops: CDR1 SGHRS, CDR2 YFSETQ. The CDR3 runs to 14 residues. CDR3 coding DNA: TGCGCCAGCAGCTTCGACGGGGTCTACGGCGGGCAGTACTTC. This codes for CASSFDGVYGGQYF.

The chain links TRBV20-1 to TRBJ2-5, with 7 positions matching TRBD2. V was pared by 6 bases and J by 3 bases, with 13 bases of the junction left unmatched. Germline V gene sequence: CDR1 DFQATT, CDR2 SNEGSKA (reference sequence). CDR3 length equals 15 residues. The CDR3 loop reads CSAAPERDPKETQYF. The CDR3 DNA reads TGCAGTGCGGCCCCGGAGCGGGACCCAAAAGAGACCCAGTACTTC.

This clonotype showed up just a few times. V gene TRBV12-3 or TRBV12-4 combines with J gene TRBJ2-7, with 10 bases matching TRBD2. V lost 3 bases, J lost 5 bases, and 7 bases stayed unmatched. The CDR3 is 15 residues long. The CDR3 sequence: CASSFRNSGGDEQYF. The DNA of the CDR3 is TGTGCCAGCAGTTTTAGGAACAGCGGGGGGGACGAGCAGTACTTC.

V is TRBV5-4 and J is TRBJ1-2; 9 positions match TRBD1. The CDR3 is 14 amino acids. Unmatched junction bases numbered 6, after V lost 5 bases and J lost 4 bases. Germline V lookup: CDR1 SGHNT, CDR2 YYREEE (reference sequence). CDR3 residues: CASRFPGQGYGYTF. The CDR3 region has the DNA TGTGCCAGCAGATTTCCGGGACAGGGCTATGGCTACACCTTC.

V usage is TRBV6-5 and J usage is TRBJ2-4; possibly TRBD2 for D (5 bases). The DNA matches TRBJ2-7 better at its end, which makes the J call doubtful. The germline gives CDR1 MNHEY, CDR2 SVGAGI. CDR3 length equals 17 residues. CDR3 in DNA: TGTGCCAGCAGTTACTCGAGGAAGAGGTCGACTACCTACGAGCAGTACTTC. It codes for CASSYSRKRSTTYEQYF.

The V call is TRBV7-9, the J call TRBJ2-4, with TRBD2 as a possible D gene (5 bases). CDR1 and CDR2 (germline): SEHNR, FQNEAQ (reference sequence). V was clipped by 3 bases and J by 0 bases, with 12 bases between them. The CDR3 runs to 16 residues. The CDR3 sequence: CASSFGMTLAKNIQYF. Written as DNA, the CDR3 is TGTGCCAGCAGCTTCGGGATGACTTTAGCCAAAAACATTCAGTACTTC.

The chain carries TRBV7-2 and TRBJ2-5; D may be TRBD1 or TRBD2 (5 bases each). V was cut by 4 bases and J by 4 bases, with 16 bases left in between. CDR3 length: 15 residues. CDR1 and CDR2 (germline): SGHTA, FQGNSA. This CDR3 reads CASSSTNLRGETQYF. Written as DNA, the CDR3 is TGTGCCAGCAGCTCGACGAATTTGAGGGGAGAGACCCAGTACTTC.

The chain recombines TRBV4-2 with TRBJ2-7; D is ambiguous. V was shortened by 1 base and J by 3 bases, with 7 bases between the two germline ends. Germline lookup yields CDR1 LGHNA and CDR2 YNFKEQ. CDR3 length: 13 amino acids. CDR3 DNA: TGTGCCAGCAGCCAAGCCGCATACTACGAGCAGTACTTC. Protein product: CASSQAAYYEQYF.

CDR3 sequence reads: CASVIGTGSYEQYF. CDR3 DNA: TGTGCCAGCGTAATCGGGACAGGGTCCTACGAGCAGTACTTC. The genes are TRBV28 and TRBJ2-7; TRBD1 matches 9 bases. Germline values: CDR1 MDHEN, CDR2 SYDVKM. Germline trimming cut 8 bases from V and 1 base from J; bases unmatched to any gene: 6. CDR3 length: 14 residues.

Only a few counts were recorded for this clonotype. The CDR3 loop reads CASREAGYNEQFF. The CDR3 nucleotides read TGTGCCAGCCGAGAAGCAGGCTACAATGAGCAGTTCTTC. V is TRBV14 and J is TRBJ2-1; unclear D gene. Trimming stripped 8 bases from V and 3 bases from J, with 11 bases between. CDR3 size: 13 residues. Germline V lookup: CDR1 SGHDN, CDR2 FVKESK.

This clonotype was detected many times. The chain joins TRBV11-2 to TRBJ2-5, with D maybe TRBD1 (6 bases). Trimming took off 2 bases at V and 2 bases at J, with 15 bases between the two ends. CDR1 SGHAT and CDR2 FQNNGV come from the germline V gene. This CDR3 has 16 amino acids. The DNA of the CDR3 is TGTGCCAGCAGCTTAACCCCCTCGGGACATCAAGAGACCCAGTACTTC. It codes for CASSLTPSGHQETQYF.

The rearrangement joins TRBV19 to TRBJ1-2; perhaps TRBD1 as D (6 bases). There are 11 residues in the CDR3. From germline, CDR1 is LNHDA and CDR2 SQIVND (reference sequence). The V end lost 7 bases, the J end lost 7 bases, and 10 bases lay between the germline ends. The CDR3 here is CASTQGLGYTF. CDR3 in DNA: TGTGCCAGTACACAGGGACTTGGCTACACCTTC.

The chain carries TRBV6-5 and TRBJ2-7, with 7 bases identical to TRBD1. Germline trimming cut 5 bases from V and 2 bases from J; bases unmatched to any gene: 9. The V gene's germline CDR1 is MNHEY and CDR2 SVGAGI. This CDR3 region has 15 residues. The CDR3 DNA sequence: TGTGCCAGCAGTACTCGACGGACAGGTGCCTACGAGCAGTACTTC. Encoded protein: CASSTRRTGAYEQYF.

V is TRBV6-5 and J is TRBJ2-3; TRBD2 agrees at 12 bases. Trimming cost V 0 bases and J 1 base; bases outside gene matches: 14. The CDR3 sequence is 21 residues long. Germline CDR1 MNHEY, CDR2 SVGAGI. The CDR3 DNA is TGTGCCAGCAGTTACTCGAGGGCTAGCGGGAGGGCCCGTGGAGGCACAGATACGCAGTATTTT. This sequence encodes CASSYSRASGRARGGTDTQYF.

This clonotype came up a few times. CDR3 coding DNA: TGTGCCAGCAGTTTGCGGGGAAAGAACACTGAAGCTTTCTTT. Its protein product is CASSLRGKNTEAFF. The V gene is TRBV12-3 or TRBV12-4, the J gene TRBJ1-1, with D unresolved. CDR3 length: 14 residues. Trimming pared 3 bases from V and 1 base from J, leaving 9 bases between.

The chain carries TRBV5-5 and TRBJ2-1; D is ambiguous. The J call may be faulty, since TRBJ2-7 better matches the DNA end. Germline loops: CDR1 SGHKS, CDR2 YYEKEE (reference sequence). This CDR3 is built from 15 residues. In DNA, the CDR3 is TGTGCCAGCAGCTTGTCGCAGAGCTCCTACAATGAGCAGTACTTC. This sequence encodes CASSLSQSSYNEQYF.

The rearrangement joins TRBV7-9 to TRBJ2-1; 8 bases map to TRBD2. Germline V gene sequence: CDR1 SEHNR, CDR2 FQNEAQ (reference sequence). The CDR3 length is 13 residues. The junction had 5 bases not matched to a gene; V was cut back by 6 bases and J by 7 bases. The CDR3 protein is CASRSPGGNEQFF. The CDR3 DNA is TGTGCCAGCAGATCCCCGGGGGGGAATGAGCAGTTCTTC.

A remark on this clonotype: A much bigger clone sits one base away, suggesting this may be a read error. The chain carries TRBV3-1 and TRBJ1-2; D uncertain. With 3 bases removed from V and 4 bases from J, the gap between germline ends came to 6 bases. The CDR3 spans 12 residues. CDR1 LGHDT and CDR2 YNNKEL come from the germline V gene (reference sequence). The CDR3 nucleotides are TGTGCCAGCAGCCACGGGCTCTATGGCTACACCTTC. The encoded protein is CASSHGLYGYTF. The full variable domain, completed using reference TRBV3-1 and TRBJ1-2, is DTAVSQTPKYLVTQMGNDKSIKCEQNLGHDTMYWYKQDSKKFLKIMFSYNNKELIINETVPNRFSPKSPDKAHLNLHINSLELGDSAVYFCASSHGLYGYTFGSGTRLTVV.

The rearrangement links TRBV20-1 to TRBJ2-7; TRBD2 matches 10 bases. The CDR3 extends over 15 amino acids. V was clipped by 1 base and J by 4 bases; unmatched bases: 7. Germline CDR1 and CDR2: DFQATT and SNEGSKA (reference sequence). In nucleotides, the CDR3 is TGCAGTGCTAGAGCCGGTGCTAGCGGGGGTTACGAGCAGTACTTC. It encodes CSARAGASGGYEQYF.

The V gene is TRBV28, the J gene TRBJ2-5; D assignment may be TRBD1 or TRBD2 (5 bases each). The J call could be wrong; TRBJ2-7 is a better fit for the DNA end. CDR1 and CDR2 (germline): MDHEN, SYDVKM. There are 13 residues in the CDR3. CDR3 loop: CASSSRGGTEQYF. CDR3 in DNA: TGTGCCAGCAGTTCCCGGGGCGGTACCGAGCAGTACTTC.

This clonotype was detected only once. The chain has TRBV7-2 and TRBJ2-1; 9 nucleotides line up with TRBD2. The CDR3 runs to 14 residues. CDR1 SGHTA and CDR2 FQGNSA come from the germline V gene. Losses at the gene ends were 5 bases for V and 8 bases for J; bases not matched to a gene: 7. The CDR3: CASSLRTSAYEQFF. Here the CDR3 DNA reads TGTGCCAGCAGCCTTAGGACTAGCGCCTATGAGCAGTTCTTC.

The genes are TRBV20-1 and TRBJ2-4, with TRBD2 matching over 9 bases. This CDR3 spans 17 amino acids. Germline loops: CDR1 DFQATT, CDR2 SNEGSKA (reference sequence). J was trimmed by 6 bases and V by 5 bases; bases with no gene match: 17. In DNA, the CDR3 is TGCAGTGCTGGCAGGGAATATAGCGGGAGCTCTATAAACATTCAGTACTTC. Translating gives CSAGREYSGSSINIQYF.

This clonotype was counted a few times. The chain links TRBV6-2 or TRBV6-3 to TRBJ2-7; D gene ambiguous. This CDR3 comprises 13 residues. CDR1 is MNHEY and CDR2 is SVGEGT in the germline V gene. V lost 4 bases and J lost 6, with 13 bases in between. The CDR3 coding sequence is TGTGCCAGCAGTTTTCTATCACGCCTCGAGCAGTACTTC. Its protein product is CASSFLSRLEQYF.

This rearrangement joins TRBV5-1 to TRBJ2-1, with 9 bases lining up with TRBD2. CDR3 size: 16 residues. Losses at the gene ends were 7 bases for V and 7 bases for J; bases not matched to a gene: 15. Looked up from germline, CDR1 is SGHRS and CDR2 is YFSETQ. The CDR3 loop is CASRTPSAGGLNEQFF. CDR3 bases: TGCGCCAGCCGAACCCCCTCGGCGGGAGGGCTTAATGAGCAGTTCTTC.